This passage covers 14 T cell receptor beta chains from one sample sequenced in a study of a mutant IDH1 vaccine in newly diagnosed glioma. These TCRs' antigens remain unknown. This table comes from immunoSEQ multiplex PCR, and its TCRdb copy is limited to in-frame clones, with some not included. Here the sample spans tens of thousands of clones, around 81% being singletons. Documented time point: week 35, safety follow-up. Vaccinated patients received 300 ug of mutant IDH1 20-mer peptide per dose, with topical imiquimod. The sequenced sample was PBMCs, obtained from a glioma patient whose treatment included an IDH1 peptide vaccine. The receptor set was obtained from a man between 40 and 49 years old with glioma.

This chain uses TRBV18 with TRBJ2-7; 10 bases are shared with TRBD2. V dropped 1 base and J dropped 3; count of bases not matched to a gene: 6. The CDR3 loop spans 16 amino acids. The germline gives CDR1 KGHSH, CDR2 LQKENI. CDR3 bases: TGTGCCAGCTCACCACGAACTACTAGCGGGATCTACGAGCAGTACTTC. Protein: CASSPRTTSGIYEQYF. Complete variable domain (other parts from reference TRBV18 and TRBJ2-7): NAGVMQNPRHLVRRRGQEARLRCSPMKGHSHVYWYRQLPEEGLKFMVYLQKENIIDESGMPKERFSAEFPKEGPSILRIQQVVRGDSAAYFCASSPRTTSGIYEQYFGPGTRLTVT.

The gene calls are TRBV2 and TRBJ1-1; D uncertain. V dropped 4 bases and J dropped 1 base, with 7 bases sitting between them. Germline V CDR1 and CDR2: SNHLY, FYNNEI. The CDR3 is made up of 13 amino acids. For the CDR3, the DNA is TGTGCCAGCAGTGTCCGACGGAACACTGAAGCTTTCTTT. This translates into CASSVRRNTEAFF.

The V gene is TRBV10-1, the J gene TRBJ2-7; 9 nucleotides align to TRBD1. With V trimmed by 0 bases and J by 11 bases, 8 bases remained unmatched. The germline gives CDR1 WNHNN, CDR2 SYGVQD (reference sequence). CDR3 length: 14 amino acids. The CDR3 loop reads CASSESTWDREKYF. CDR3 nucleotides: TGCGCCAGCAGTGAGTCAACCTGGGACAGGGAAAAGTACTTC.

The genes are TRBV19 and TRBJ2-7, with D uncertain. The CDR3 length is 13 residues. Deletions cut 6 bases from V and 0 bases from J, with 9 bases between. The germline V gene encodes CDR1 LNHDA and CDR2 SQIVND (reference sequence). CDR3 sequence (DNA): TGTGCCAGTAGATGGGCTAGCTCCTACGAGCAGTACTTC. Translation: CASRWASSYEQYF.

The chain is built from TRBV4-3 and TRBJ2-7; 7 bases align to TRBD2. The germline V gene has CDR1 LGHNA and CDR2 YSLEER. The CDR3 is 16 amino acids. V lost 0 bases to trimming and J lost 0 bases; unmatched junction nucleotides: 5. CDR3 DNA sequence: TGCGCCAGCAGCCAAGATCTAGCGGTGAGCTCCTACGAGCAGTACTTC. Translated: CASSQDLAVSSYEQYF.

V is TRBV7-8 and J is TRBJ1-6; D not certain. The V gene's germline CDR1 is SGHVS and CDR2 FQNEAQ. This CDR3 is built from 14 residues. Between the trimmed V and J ends, which lost 1 base and 8 bases, there was a span of 9 bases. CDR3 residues: CASSLVARDSPLHF. The CDR3 nucleotides are TGTGCCAGCAGCTTAGTTGCCAGAGATTCACCCCTCCACTTT.

Regarding this clone: The sample contains more than one DNA sequence encoding this CDR3. The chain carries TRBV19 and TRBJ2-3; 7 bases are a match to TRBD2. Trimming took 3 bases from V and 2 from J; bases not matched to a gene: 5. The V gene's germline CDR1 is LNHDA and CDR2 SQIVND (reference sequence). The CDR3 length is 15 residues. CDR3 DNA: TGTGCCAGTAGTATCTCCGCGGGAGTCACAGATACGCAGTATTTT. Its translation: CASSISAGVTDTQYF.

The chain has TRBV5-4 and TRBJ2-1; TRBD2 matches 10 bases. This CDR3 is built from 17 residues. Germline-derived CDR1 and CDR2 are SGHNT and YYREEE (reference sequence). V lost 4 bases and J lost 4; bases outside the gene matches: 11. The CDR3 protein is CASSLRLAGARYNEQFF. DNA of the CDR3: TGTGCCAGCAGCCTACGACTAGCGGGTGCGCGGTACAATGAGCAGTTCTTC.

The chain is built from TRBV5-8 and TRBJ2-7; 9 bases agree with TRBD1. With 4 bases clipped from V and 3 bases from J, the junction kept 11 bases outside the gene matches. Germline V lookup: CDR1 SGHTS, CDR2 YDEGEE. The CDR3 length is 16 residues. In nucleotides, the CDR3 is TGTGCCAGCAGCCTTCCCACAGGGGGCCGATACTACGAGCAGTACTTC. Its translation: CASSLPTGGRYYEQYF. Filled out from reference TRBV5-8 and TRBJ2-7, the complete variable domain reads EAGVTQSPTHLIKTRGQQATLRCSPISGHTSVYWYQQALGLGLQFLLWYDEGEERNRGNFPPRFSGRQFPNYSSELNVNALELEDSALYLCASSLPTGGRYYEQYFGPGTRLTVT.

The chain recombines TRBV5-6 with TRBJ2-2, with D perhaps assigned TRBD1 or TRBD2 (5 bases each). The germline gives CDR1 SGHDT, CDR2 YYEEEE. Trimming took 1 base from V and 15 from J, leaving 22 bases between them. This CDR3 is built from 15 residues. In DNA, the CDR3 is TGTGCCAGCAGCTTGCACGGGACCCCCACCTTGTCGTTGTTTTTT. It is translated as CASSLHGTPTLSLFF.

The chain joins TRBV27 to TRBJ1-2, with D tentatively TRBD1 (6 bases). The ends were cut back, 3 bases at V and 6 bases at J, with 14 bases in the middle. The CDR3 totals 14 residues. Germline CDR1 is MNHEY and CDR2 is SMNVEV (reference sequence). The CDR3 sequence is CASSLSGENNGYTF. In nucleotides, the CDR3 is TGTGCCAGCAGTTTGTCAGGGGAGAACAATGGCTACACCTTC.

The CDR3 sequence: CASSRWQSYEQYF. CDR3 sequence (DNA): TGTGCCAGCAGCCGATGGCAGTCCTACGAGCAGTACTTC. The chain uses TRBV7-2 and TRBJ2-7; D unresolved. Germline values: CDR1 SGHTA, CDR2 FQGNSA. This CDR3 contains 13 residues. The V and J ends lost 5 bases and 1 base respectively, with 9 bases between them.

V gene TRBV5-4 combines with J gene TRBJ2-7; D possibly corresponds to TRBD1 (6 bases). V was trimmed by 2 bases and J by 4 bases, leaving 13 bases between them. CDR1 is SGHNT and CDR2 is YYREEE in the germline V gene (reference sequence). CDR3 length equals 14 residues. The CDR3 loop reads CASSLPDRSYEQYF. The CDR3 DNA reads as TGTGCCAGCAGCTTACCTGACAGGAGTTACGAGCAGTACTTC.

The gene calls are TRBV6-5 and TRBJ2-7, with 7 bases matching TRBD1. This CDR3 contains 15 residues. V dropped 5 bases and J dropped 0; count of bases not matched to a gene: 7. The germline V gene encodes CDR1 MNHEY and CDR2 SVGAGI. For the CDR3, the DNA is TGTGCCAGCAGTCGCTTGACAGGGAACTCCTACGAGCAGTACTTC. This translates into CASSRLTGNSYEQYF.